A selection of T cell receptor beta chains follows, all from one sample in a study of OX40 agonist ivuxolimab in advanced cancers. The assay was immunoSEQ multiplex PCR, and TCRdb's table has in-frame clones only and misses some. The sample contains 60,000 or so clones, roughly 86% of which appear only once. The sequencing here drew on CD4+ or CD8+ T cells sorted from blood, taken in a trial of the OX40 agonist ivuxolimab. Receptors originate from an adult with an advanced solid tumor such as melanoma, head and neck, liver or kidney cancer. The CDR3 runs from the conserved cysteine through the conserved F or W. The order of the fields is CDR3 length, clone size, J gene, V gene, D gene, CDR3 DNA, CDR3 protein. D genes are given only for firm matches. Clone size is shown for a subset of rows, as once, few, many or a class of expanded clone.

15	.	TRBJ1-3	TRBV5-4	.	TGTGCCAGCAGCCCCCCCGGGGACCCTGGAAACACCATATATTTT	CASSPPGDPGNTIYF
16	medium-sized	TRBJ1-2	TRBV27	.	TGTGCCAGCAGTTTAACCCTCCGGGGAGGGGACTATGGCTACACCTTC	CASSLTLRGGDYGYTF
13	.	TRBJ1-5	TRBV4-3	.	TGCGCCAGCAGCCCGGGTTTTCATCAGCCCCAGCATTTT	CASSPGFHQPQHF
15	.	TRBJ1-1	TRBV11-3	.	TGTGCCAGCAGCGTCCGGGACCTTCCCAGGGCTGAAGCTTTCTTT	CASSVRDLPRAEAFF
14	.	TRBJ1-1	TRBV18	.	TGTGCCAGCCGCGAGGGGGAAGGCCTCACTGAAGCTTTCTTT	CASREGEGLTEAFF
12	.	TRBJ1-6	TRBV10-1	.	TGCGCCAGCAGCTGGGGCAATTCACCCCTCCACTTT	CASSWGNSPLHF
13	once	TRBJ1-2	TRBV5-4	.	TGTGCCAGCAGATCAACAGGGTGGCATGGCTACACCTTC	CASRSTGWHGYTF
15	.	TRBJ2-3	TRBV6-6	TRBD2	TGTGCCAGCAGTTACCTAGCGGGACGGGGGGATACGCAGTATTTT	CASSYLAGRGDTQYF
15	.	TRBJ2-7	TRBV28	.	TGTGCCAGCAGTCCATCCCCCGGGACTCCATACGAGCAGTACTTC	CASSPSPGTPYEQYF
16	.	TRBJ1-1	TRBV21-1	.	TGTGCCAGCAGCCCACGCGAGTGCAGGATGAACACTGAAGCTTTCTTT	CASSPRECRMNTEAFF
12	once	TRBJ1-1	TRBV29-1	TRBD1	TGCAGCGTTGATACAGGGGCTTATGAAGCTTTCTTT	CSVDTGAYEAFF
19	.	TRBJ2-1	TRBV4-3	TRBD2	TGCGCCAGCAGCCCCGAATTACTTAGTGCGGGAGTGGGTTACAATGAGCAGTTCTTC	CASSPELLSAGVGYNEQFF
15	.	TRBJ1-1	TRBV27	TRBD1	TGTGCCAGCAGTTTAACGACAGGGGAGGTTTCAGTAGCTTTCTTT	CASSLTTGEVSVAFF
15	.	TRBJ1-1	TRBV7-9	.	TGTGCCAGCAGCTTAAACCAGGGGACCCTCACTGAAGCTTTCTTT	CASSLNQGTLTEAFF
16	.	TRBJ2-2	TRBV14	TRBD2	TGTGCCAGCAGCCAATTTTGGCGGGAGGGCACCGGGGAGCTGTTTTTT	CASSQFWREGTGELFF
15	.	TRBJ2-2	TRBV13	.	TGTGCCAGCAGCTTTCGACAGTTGAACACCGGGGAGCTGTTTTTT	CASSFRQLNTGELFF
17	once	TRBJ1-1	TRBV7-9	.	TGTGCCAGCAGCTCACCGGCTCGTGGCCGGATGAACACTGAAGCTTTCTTT	CASSSPARGRMNTEAFF
15	.	TRBJ2-2	TRBV7-6	.	TGTGCCAGCAGCTTAGCGATAGGGGGCACCGGGGAGCTGTTTTTT	CASSLAIGGTGELFF
13	.	TRBJ1-1	TRBV28	.	TGTGCCAGCCTAAACTACAGGGTAACTGAAGCTTTCTTT	CASLNYRVTEAFF
13	.	TRBJ1-6	TRBV30	.	TGTGCCTGGAGTCGTTCGGGGGAATCACCCCTCCACTTT	CAWSRSGESPLHF
15	.	TRBJ1-2	TRBV13	.	TGTGCCAGCAGCCCAACGACAGCTTCTAACTATGGCTACACCTTC	CASSPTTASNYGYTF
14	.	TRBJ2-7	TRBV7-6	.	TGTGCCAGCAGCTTAGGACCCTTCAGTGACGAGCAGTACTTC	CASSLGPFSDEQYF
14	.	TRBJ1-4	TRBV2	.	TGTGCCAGCACCAACTCGGGGAATAATGAAAAACTGTTTTTT	CASTNSGNNEKLFF
13	.	TRBJ2-5	TRBV7-9	.	TGTGCCAGCAGCCCAAGTCCCCAAGAGACCCAGTACTTC	CASSPSPQETQYF
15	.	TRBJ2-1	TRBV19	TRBD2	TGTGCCAGTAGTACCTCTAGCGGGGGATACAATGAGCAGTTCTTC	CASSTSSGGYNEQFF
14	.	TRBJ2-2	TRBV7-2	TRBD2	TGTGCCAGCAGGGGACTAGGGAACACCGGGGAGCTGTTTTTT	CASRGLGNTGELFF
15	.	TRBJ2-1	TRBV7-9	TRBD2	TGTGCCAGCAGCCCCCCCGCGGGACTAGCAGGCGGGCAGTTCTTC	CASSPPAGLAGGQFF
13	once	TRBJ2-1	TRBV2	.	TGTGCCAGCAGTCCCCTTCCCTACAATGAGCAGTTCTTC	CASSPLPYNEQFF
14	.	TRBJ1-2	TRBV7-9	.	TGTGCCAGCAGCTTAGACCCCCGGCGCTATGGCTACACCTTC	CASSLDPRRYGYTF
16	once	TRBJ2-1	TRBV27	TRBD2	TGTGCCAGCAGTTACCTAAGGGTAGCGGGAGATGGGGAGCAGTTCTTC	CASSYLRVAGDGEQFF
14	.	TRBJ1-5	TRBV30	.	TGTGCCTGGAGTGTACGGGACACTAATCAGCCCCAGCATTTT	CAWSVRDTNQPQHF
15	.	TRBJ2-1	TRBV2	TRBD1	TGTGCCAGCATTGGGACAGGGGTCCTCTTTAGTGAGCAGTTCTTC	CASIGTGVLFSEQFF
19	.	TRBJ1-5	TRBV19	.	TGTGCCAGTAGCGCCCTTCCGGGACGCCGGACGTCAGGCAATCAGCCCCAGCATTTT	CASSALPGRRTSGNQPQHF
12	.	TRBJ2-7	TRBV14	.	TGTGCCAGCAGCCAAGTTGGGGTCGAGCAGTACTTC	CASSQVGVEQYF
14	.	TRBJ2-1	TRBV19	TRBD1	TGTGCCAGTAGTATCTGGGGACAGGGGAAAGAGCAGTTCTTC	CASSIWGQGKEQFF